A selection of T cell receptor beta chains follows, all from one sample in a study of shared clonotypes between healthy human individuals. Method: immunoSEQ multiplex PCR; TCRdb's copy keeps in-frame clones and lacks some. This sample yields hundreds of thousands of clones, of which around three quarters are seen a single time; 12% belongs to the top ten. The sequenced material came from PBMCs. All receptors come from a middle-aged woman in good health. Some clones in this sample may be carry-over from other donors' samples. The CDR3 runs from the conserved cysteine through the conserved F or W. D genes are given only for firm matches. Only part of the rows carry a size: once, few, many, or a class if the clone is expanded.

clone_size	j_call	d_call	v_call	cdr3_aa	cdr3_nt
.	TRBJ2-1	.	TRBV25-1	CASSVRGDEQFF	TGTGCCAGCAGTGTCAGAGGCGATGAGCAGTTCTTC
.	TRBJ1-1	.	TRBV6-6	CASSRGVVGTEAFF	TGTGCCAGCAGTAGGGGGGTAGTGGGCACTGAAGCTTTCTTT
.	TRBJ2-1	TRBD2	TRBV25-1	CASSVASGRGVEQFF	TGTGCCAGCAGTGTGGCTAGCGGGAGGGGAGTTGAGCAGTTCTTC
.	TRBJ2-7	TRBD1	TRBV7-9	CASSLSVGTGGHEQYF	TGTGCCAGCAGCTTAAGCGTGGGGACAGGGGGCCACGAGCAGTACTTC
.	TRBJ2-5	TRBD1	TRBV29-1	CSALGQGSKTQYF	TGCAGCGCCCTAGGACAGGGTAGTAAGACCCAGTACTTC
.	TRBJ2-1	TRBD2	TRBV13	CASSLVRWLAGGGNEQFF	TGTGCCAGCAGCTTAGTACGGTGGCTAGCGGGAGGGGGCAATGAGCAGTTCTTC
.	TRBJ1-5	.	TRBV2	CASSEEGPRGQPQHF	TGTGCCAGCAGTGAAGAAGGGCCGAGGGGTCAGCCCCAGCATTTT
.	TRBJ2-7	TRBD1	TRBV28	CASRDRAQDDF	TGTGCCAGCAGAGACAGGGCCCAAGACGACTTC
.	TRBJ2-1	TRBD1	TRBV5-4	CASSGQGAYNEQFF	TGTGCCAGCAGTGGACAGGGCGCCTACAATGAGCAGTTCTTC
once	TRBJ2-7	TRBD2	TRBV4-3	CTSSQKSTSGSPEQYF	TGCACCAGCAGCCAAAAATCGACTAGCGGGAGCCCCGAGCAGTACTTC
.	TRBJ2-4	.	TRBV2	CASSDIPLNIQYF	TGTGCCAGCAGTGACATACCCCTAAACATTCAGTACTTC
few	TRBJ2-6	.	TRBV4-3	CASSQTITGANVLTF	TGCGCCAGCAGCCAGACTATTACTGGGGCCAACGTCCTGACTTTC
.	TRBJ1-4	TRBD1	TRBV2	CASRTGRGEKLFF	TGTGCCAGCAGGACAGGGAGGGGTGAAAAACTGTTTTTT
once	TRBJ1-2	TRBD1	TRBV30	CAKRDRENYGYTF	TGTGCCAAAAGGGACAGGGAAAACTATGGCTACACCTTC
.	TRBJ1-1	TRBD1	TRBV4-1	CASSPAGGRIGEAFF	TGCGCCAGCAGCCCGGCAGGGGGACGGATCGGTGAAGCTTTCTTT
.	TRBJ2-3	.	TRBV6-4	CASSVDLTDTQYF	TGTGCCAGCAGTGTGGACCTCACAGATACGCAGTATTTT
.	TRBJ2-1	.	TRBV7-6	CASSLAWGPEGEQFF	TGTGCCAGCAGCTTAGCGTGGGGCCCTGAGGGGGAGCAGTTCTTC
.	TRBJ2-7	.	TRBV7-9	CASSSQAGSSYEQYF	TGTGCCAGCAGCTCCCAGGCTGGGTCCTCCTACGAGCAGTACTTC
.	TRBJ2-5	TRBD1	TRBV11-3	CASSPGTGYGVQETQYF	TGTGCCAGCAGCCCAGGGACAGGGTACGGTGTCCAAGAGACCCAGTACTTC
.	TRBJ2-2	TRBD2	TRBV6-1	CASSGGGRGITGELFF	TGTGCCAGCAGTGGGGGCGGGAGAGGGATCACCGGGGAGCTGTTTTTT
many	TRBJ2-7	TRBD1	TRBV29-1	CSVRTGVTYEQYF	TGCAGCGTTAGGACAGGGGTGACCTACGAGCAGTACTTC
.	TRBJ1-5	TRBD1	TRBV19	CASSLRQGSNQPQHF	TGTGCCAGTAGTCTCCGACAGGGGAGCAATCAGCCCCAGCATTTT
.	TRBJ2-7	TRBD2	TRBV9	CASSVGASGTDSYEQYF	TGTGCCAGCAGCGTAGGTGCTAGCGGGACTGACTCCTACGAGCAGTACTTC
.	TRBJ2-1	.	TRBV7-7	CASSLTGGTGDNEQFF	TGTGCCAGCAGCTTAACTGGGGGGACTGGGGACAATGAGCAGTTCTTC
.	TRBJ1-3	.	TRBV5-1	CASSYGRPSGNTIYF	TGCGCCAGCAGCTACGGCAGGCCCTCTGGAAACACCATATATTTT
.	TRBJ2-7	.	TRBV10-2	CASSEFGQKPSYEQYF	TGCGCCAGCAGTGAGTTTGGGCAGAAACCCTCCTACGAGCAGTACTTC
.	TRBJ2-3	.	TRBV27	CASSFGGYYTDTQYF	TGTGCCAGCAGTTTTGGGGGCTATTACACAGATACGCAGTATTTT
.	TRBJ1-2	TRBD1	TRBV27	CASSREQGAGGYGYTF	TGTGCCAGCAGTCGAGAACAGGGGGCCGGGGGCTATGGCTACACCTTC
few	TRBJ1-3	.	TRBV30	CAWSVPGNTIYF	TGTGCCTGGAGTGTACCGGGAAACACCATATATTTT